Sequencing of this TCR beta chain was carried out in a study of early T cells in non-severe SARS-CoV-2 infection. The study, taken as a whole, reports: Matching against VDJdb likely underestimated virus-specific expansions, favoring anti-spike CD8.

Unique molecular identifiers were affixed to single, distinct cDNA molecules. Via MiXCR, TCRdb re-called the 5' RACE reads, giving one row per CDR3 protein. This sample has tens of thousands of distinct CDR3 sequences, with 13% to 15% found just once. This clonotype has a handful of counts. Antigen: not known. This sequence was found in an adult who was a healthcare worker with PCR-confirmed SARS-CoV-2 infection or an uninfected control (not recorded which). Here the sequenced sample was whole blood, taken at baseline.

This CDR3 reads CASREREDYNEQFF. The CDR3 nucleotides read TGTGCCAGCAGGGAGCGGGAGGACTACAATGAGCAGTTCTTC. The genes are TRBV12-3 or TRBV12-4 and TRBJ2-1; 9 nucleotides agree with TRBD2. The length of the CDR3 is 14 residues. Losses at the gene ends were 6 bases for V and 3 bases for J; bases not matched to a gene: 3.